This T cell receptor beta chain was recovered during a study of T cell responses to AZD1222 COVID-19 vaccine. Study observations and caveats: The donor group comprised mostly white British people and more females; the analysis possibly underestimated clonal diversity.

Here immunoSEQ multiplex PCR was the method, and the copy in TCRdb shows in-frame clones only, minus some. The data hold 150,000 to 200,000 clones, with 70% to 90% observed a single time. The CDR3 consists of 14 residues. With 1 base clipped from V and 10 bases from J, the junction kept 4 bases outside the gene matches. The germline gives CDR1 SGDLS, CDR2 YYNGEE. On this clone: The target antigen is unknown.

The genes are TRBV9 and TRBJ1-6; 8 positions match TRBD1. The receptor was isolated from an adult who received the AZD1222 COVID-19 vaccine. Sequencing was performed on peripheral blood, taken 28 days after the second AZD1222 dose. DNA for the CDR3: TGTGCCAGCAGCGTACAGGGGGCAAGGTCACCCCTCCACTTT. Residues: CASSVQGARSPLHF.